The T cell receptor beta chain described here comes from a study of OX40 agonist ivuxolimab in advanced cancers. Study-wide results and limits: The CD4+ and CD8+ T cells in the blood had expanded clonally by week 6 at 0.1 to 3.0 mg/kg. The study found that CD8+ T cells averaged more expanded clones than CD4+.

The timepoints at which blood was sampled were baseline, cycle 4 day 1, and cycle 7 day 1. The protocol was immunoSEQ multiplex PCR, while the TCRdb copy is restricted to in-frame clones and leaves out a portion. The table records fewer than 120,000 clones, roughly 87% of them present only once. This CDR3 contains 19 residues. With 2 bases clipped from V and 0 bases from J, the junction kept 13 bases outside the gene matches. Germline assignment: CDR1 MDHEN and CDR2 SYDVKM. On this clone: As yet, its antigen is unknown.

J is TRBJ2-1 and V is TRBV28; 7 positions match TRBD2. The source was CD4+ or CD8+ T cells sorted from blood, collected in a trial of the OX40 agonist ivuxolimab. The receptor was isolated from an adult with an advanced solid tumor such as melanoma, head and neck, liver or kidney cancer. The CDR3 region has the DNA TGTGCCAGCAGTTTACCCCGACTAGCCCCTCCGAGCTCCTACAATGAGCAGTTCTTC. It is translated as CASSLPRLAPPSSYNEQFF.